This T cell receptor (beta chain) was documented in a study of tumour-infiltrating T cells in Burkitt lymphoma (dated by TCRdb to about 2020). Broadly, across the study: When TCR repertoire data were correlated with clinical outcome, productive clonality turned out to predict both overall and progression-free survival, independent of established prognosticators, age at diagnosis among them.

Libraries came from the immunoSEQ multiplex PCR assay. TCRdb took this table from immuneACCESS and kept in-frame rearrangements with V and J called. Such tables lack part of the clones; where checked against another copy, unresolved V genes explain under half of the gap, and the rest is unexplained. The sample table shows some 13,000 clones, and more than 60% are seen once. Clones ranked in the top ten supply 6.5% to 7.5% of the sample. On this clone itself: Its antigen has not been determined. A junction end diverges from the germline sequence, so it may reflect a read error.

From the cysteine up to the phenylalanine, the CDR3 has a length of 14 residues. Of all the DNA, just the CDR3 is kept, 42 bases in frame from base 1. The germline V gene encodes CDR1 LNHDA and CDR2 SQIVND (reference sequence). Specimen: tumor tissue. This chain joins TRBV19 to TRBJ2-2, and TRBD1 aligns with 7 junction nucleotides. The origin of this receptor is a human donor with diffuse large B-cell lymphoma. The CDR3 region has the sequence CASRIDRATGELFF. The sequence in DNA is TGTGCCAGTAGGATAGACAGGGCCACCGGGGAGCTGTTTTTT. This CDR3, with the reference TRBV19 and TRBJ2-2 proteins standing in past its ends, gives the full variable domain DGGITQSPKYLFRKEGQNVTLSCEQNLNHDAMYWYRQDPGQGLRLIYYSQIVNDFQKGDIAEGYSVSREKKESFPLTVTSAQKNPTAFYLCASRIDRATGELFFGEGSRLTVL.